The present T cell receptor beta chain was sequenced within a study of long-term antiretroviral therapy in people with HIV. Study-wide results and caveats: ART preceded a rise in diversity that nonetheless stayed lower than in transplant donor controls.

Survey-level immunoSEQ v3.0 assays were run. Clones were read by immunoSEQ multiplex PCR, and TCRdb kept only the in-frame ones, dropping some. This table holds about 33,000 clones, around 78% found once. Every donor had one or more pre-ART and two or more post-ART PBMC samples. HIV-positive participants all received treatment in the United States. Germline CDR1 reads SNHLY; CDR2 reads FYNNEI. This CDR3 has 11 residues. V was shortened by 6 bases and J by 4 bases, with 6 bases between the two germline ends. Points on this clone: Its antigen is as yet unknown.

The sequencing here drew on unsorted PBMCs, taken 3.1 years after starting antiretroviral therapy. The chain employs TRBV2 and TRBJ1-1; D uncertain. The TCR was taken from a woman in her forties or fifties with HIV. In DNA form, the CDR3 reads TGTGCCAGCAGCAAGACCACTGAAGCTTTCTTT. Its protein product is CASSKTTEAFF.